Below, 4 T cell receptor beta chains from the same sample are listed, as sequenced in a study of T-cell memory formation after mild COVID-19 (dated by TCRdb to the early 2020s). Receptor libraries were prepared by 5' RACE. The sequencer was an Illumina NovaSeq 6000. TCRdb reworked the public reads: Q25 trimming with fastp, MiXCR clone assembly, productive beta chains retained. Rows merge per CDR3 protein into single entries with the most common DNA and genes. The sample records 120,000 or so distinct CDR3 sequences, about 16% of which are singletons. The ten most abundant clones make up over 11% of the sample. Sequencing used PBMCs or a T cell subset sorted from them (not recorded which). These receptors were collected from an adult woman who had mild COVID-19 (a few samples of this study predate the infection). The sample titles of this study are shuffled in the database, so cell type and time point are left out; the donor was told from shared clones.

The rearrangement joins TRBV7-3 to TRBJ2-7, with TRBD2 identical over 7 bases. The germline CDR1 and CDR2 sequences are SGHTA and FQGTGA. This CDR3 region has 16 residues. The V gene end was trimmed by 1 base and the J gene end by 0 bases; junction bases not matched to a gene: 6. CDR3 sequence reads: CASSLNVAGHSYEQYF. CDR3 DNA sequence: TGTGCCAGCAGCTTAAATGTAGCGGGCCACTCCTACGAGCAGTACTTC.

The J gene is TRBJ2-1, the V gene TRBV12-3 or TRBV12-4; 7 nucleotides line up with TRBD2. The J segment lost 8 bases and the V segment lost 5 bases, leaving 3 bases of the junction unmatched. This CDR3 comprises 12 residues. Written as DNA, the CDR3 is TGTGCCAGCAGTCGAAGCGGGGATGAGCAGTTCTTC. This translates into CASSRSGDEQFF.

The V call is TRBV6-6, the J call TRBJ1-1, with no clear D. There are 14 residues in the CDR3. CDR1 is MNHNY and CDR2 is SVGAGI in the germline V gene (reference sequence). V shed 4 bases and J shed 0 bases, with 9 bases lying between them. The CDR3 DNA follows: TGTGCCAGCAGTTTGCCAGGACTGAACACTGAAGCTTTCTTT. Protein sequence: CASSLPGLNTEAFF.

The V and J genes are TRBV24-1 and TRBJ2-5; D might be TRBD1 (6 bases). Germline-derived CDR1 and CDR2 are KGHDR and SFDVKD. The CDR3 runs 15 residues. V was trimmed by 4 bases and J by 5 bases, leaving 16 bases between them. CDR3 sequence reads: CATSDGQRRIETQYF. The CDR3 DNA sequence: TGTGCCACCAGTGACGGACAGCGAAGGATCGAGACCCAGTACTTC.